A single sample is the source of the 10 T cell receptor beta chains below, sequenced in a study of beta chain features in type 1 diabetes. Sequencing targeted expressed TCRB transcripts, as all isolated RNA had been reverse transcribed. This table comes from immunoSEQ multiplex PCR, and its TCRdb copy is limited to in-frame clones, with some not included. The data contain about 330,000 clones, approximately 10% of them seen just once; the ten biggest clones take up roughly 0.016%. The sequenced sample was naive CD4+ T cells from blood. The receptors were sampled from a woman aged 25 to 45 in good health.

This clone was observed a few times. CDR3 bases: TGTGCCAGCAGGAGTAACTCCTACGAGCAGTACTTC. Translation gives CASRSNSYEQYF. The J gene is TRBJ2-7, the V gene TRBV2, with unresolved D. Trimming left V 6 bases short and J 0 bases short, with 6 bases between. The CDR3 runs to 12 residues. Germline CDR1 SNHLY, CDR2 FYNNEI.

The V and J genes are TRBV9 and TRBJ2-1; 11 bases match TRBD2. This CDR3 has 17 residues. Trimming cost V 4 bases and J 5 bases; bases outside gene matches: 11. The germline V gene has CDR1 SGDLS and CDR2 YYNGEE. For the CDR3, the DNA is TGTGCCAGCAGCCCAAGGGGGGGACTAGCGGAGAACAATGAGCAGTTCTTC. This codes for CASSPRGGLAENNEQFF.

The chain is built from TRBV6-5 and TRBJ1-2, with 8 bases matching TRBD1. The CDR3 covers 13 residues. Trimming at V came to 6 bases and at J to 4 bases, leaving 4 bases not matched to a gene. Per germline, CDR1 MNHEY and CDR2 SVGAGI. DNA of the CDR3: TGTGCCAGCAGCAGGGGGCCCCTCTATGGCTACACCTTC. Protein sequence: CASSRGPLYGYTF.

In nucleotides, the CDR3 is TGCGCCAGCAGCCAAATTAGCTACACCGGGGAGCTGTTTTTT. Its protein product is CASSQISYTGELFF. The gene calls are TRBV4-3 and TRBJ2-2; D is undetermined. The V end lost 2 bases, the J end lost 3 bases, and 7 bases lay between the germline ends. The CDR3 length is 14 residues. Looked up from germline, CDR1 is LGHNA and CDR2 is YSLEER.

This sequence joins TRBV4-2 and TRBJ2-7, with 9 bases fitting TRBD1. The germline gives CDR1 LGHNA, CDR2 YNFKEQ. The trim removed 0 bases at V and 0 bases at J, leaving 9 bases unmatched. The CDR3 sequence is 18 residues long. CDR3 coding DNA: TGTGCCAGCAGCCAAGATCGAGGGGGGACAGGGAGCTCCTACGAGCAGTACTTC. Translated, it gives CASSQDRGGTGSSYEQYF.

This clone appeared a few times. The chain has TRBV12-5 and TRBJ2-1; possible D gene TRBD2, 6 bases. Germline V gene lookup returns CDR1 LGHNT and CDR2 FRNRAP. CDR3 length: 12 residues. Trimming removed 6 bases from V and 7 bases from J, with 10 bases in between. The CDR3 reads CASGRGTNEQFF. Here the CDR3 DNA reads TGTGCTAGTGGACGGGGGACGAATGAGCAGTTCTTC.

This clone was seen a few times. This sequence joins TRBV19 and TRBJ1-1; possible D gene TRBD1, 6 bases. Deletions cut 8 bases from V and 1 base from J, with 14 bases between. The CDR3 is 14 amino acids. Looked up from germline, CDR1 is LNHDA and CDR2 is SQIVND (reference sequence). The CDR3 region has the DNA TGTGCCAGTGAAGAACCCAGGGGGAACACTGAAGCTTTCTTT. The encoded protein is CASEEPRGNTEAFF.

The chain uses TRBV5-4 and TRBJ2-7; 7 positions match TRBD2. Germline-derived CDR1 and CDR2 are SGHNT and YYREEE (reference sequence). This CDR3 is 15 amino acids long. The V segment lost 0 bases and the J segment 7 bases; nucleotides outside the gene matches: 10. The CDR3 loop is CASSLGSGRDGEQYF. The DNA for the CDR3 is TGTGCCAGCAGCTTGGGGTCGGGGAGGGACGGGGAGCAGTACTTC.

This clone came up a few times. The V gene is TRBV27, the J gene TRBJ2-1, with 7 nucleotides matching TRBD2. The CDR3 length is 16 residues. With 5 bases clipped from V and 3 bases from J, the junction kept 10 bases outside the gene matches. In germline, CDR1 is MNHEY, CDR2 SMNVEV (reference sequence). The CDR3 sequence: CASSTTLAGDYNEQFF. In DNA, the CDR3 is TGTGCCAGCAGTACCACCCTGGCGGGAGACTACAATGAGCAGTTCTTC.

The chain carries TRBV6-5 and TRBJ1-2; 7 bases align to TRBD1. The CDR3 runs 14 residues. J gave up 5 bases and V 5 bases, and 8 bases lay outside the gene matches. Germline-derived CDR1 and CDR2 are MNHEY and SVGAGI. The CDR3 bases are TGTGCCAGCAGTCCCTCCGGACAGGTTTATGGCTACACCTTC. Protein product: CASSPSGQVYGYTF.